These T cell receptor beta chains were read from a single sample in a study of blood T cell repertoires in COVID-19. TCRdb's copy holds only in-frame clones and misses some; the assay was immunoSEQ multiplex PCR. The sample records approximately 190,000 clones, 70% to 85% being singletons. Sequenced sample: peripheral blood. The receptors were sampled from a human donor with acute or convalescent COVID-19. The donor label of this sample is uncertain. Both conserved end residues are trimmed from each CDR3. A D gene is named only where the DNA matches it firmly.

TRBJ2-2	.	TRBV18	ASSPTGSRMNTGELF
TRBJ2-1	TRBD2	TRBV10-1	ASSQPGLAGGWNEQF
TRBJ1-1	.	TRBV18	ASSPGGGREAF
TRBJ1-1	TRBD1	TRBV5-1	ASSGTGTNTEAF
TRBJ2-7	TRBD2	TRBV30	AWSPPGFGGRYEQY
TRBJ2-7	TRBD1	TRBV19	ASSRDGTGSYEQY
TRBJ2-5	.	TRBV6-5	ASRPQGSRETQY
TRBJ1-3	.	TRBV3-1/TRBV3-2	ASSQEGAGGNTIY
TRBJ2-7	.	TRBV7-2	ASSLVAAEDYEQY
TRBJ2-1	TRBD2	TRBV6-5	ASSRGTSGSNEQF
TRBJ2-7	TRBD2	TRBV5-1	ASSWTSGPTYEQY
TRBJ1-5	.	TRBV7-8	ASSRRGGPQH
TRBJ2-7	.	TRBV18	ASSPSSGSYEQY
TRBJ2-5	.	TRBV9	ASSLRGETQETQY
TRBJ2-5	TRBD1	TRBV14	ASRYVTGRETQY
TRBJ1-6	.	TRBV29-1	SVLLVGGPSPLH
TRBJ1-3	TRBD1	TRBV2	ASSRTGPSSGNTIY
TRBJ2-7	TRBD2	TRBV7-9	ASRGREGEQY
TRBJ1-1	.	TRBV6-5	ASTDSRETF
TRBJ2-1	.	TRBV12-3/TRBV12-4	ASSFSGEQF
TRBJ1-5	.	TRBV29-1	SVGGSNQPQH
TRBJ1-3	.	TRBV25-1	ASSETGVAGNTIY
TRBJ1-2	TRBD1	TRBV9	ASSTTGTGDTYGYT
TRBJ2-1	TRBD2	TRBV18	ASSPRSGLEYNEQF
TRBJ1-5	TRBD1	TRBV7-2	ASSLTGGDQPQH
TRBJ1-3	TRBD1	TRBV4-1	ASGIETGSFPGNTIY
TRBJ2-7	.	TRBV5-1	ASSLAEFYEQY
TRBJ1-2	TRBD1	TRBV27	ASGYGTDYGYT
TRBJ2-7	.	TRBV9	ASSVGASLGEQY
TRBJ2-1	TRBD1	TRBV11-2	ASSPGQGYNEQF
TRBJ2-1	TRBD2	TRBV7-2	ASSLRGTSGPSSYNEQF
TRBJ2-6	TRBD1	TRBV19	ATQPLDRGGSGANVLT
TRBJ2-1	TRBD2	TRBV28	ASSPGTSGSGEQF
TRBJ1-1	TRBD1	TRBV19	ASSWDGQGNTEAF
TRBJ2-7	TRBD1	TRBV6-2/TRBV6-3	ASSWTGAIYEQY
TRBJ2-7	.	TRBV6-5	ASRETGRTYEQY
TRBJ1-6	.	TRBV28	ASSLDTNNSPLH
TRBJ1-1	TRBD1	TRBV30	AFNQGALGNTEAF
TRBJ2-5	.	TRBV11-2	ASSLARSGSGKETQY
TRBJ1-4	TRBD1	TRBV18	ASTRDSNEKLF
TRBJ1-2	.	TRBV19	ASSPGGGFGGYT
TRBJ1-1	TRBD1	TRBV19	ASSTPGQGLVTEAF
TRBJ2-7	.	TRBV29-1	SVSPFGGRDEQY
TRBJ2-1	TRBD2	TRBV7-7	ASSTASGSYNEQF
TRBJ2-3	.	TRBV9	ASSVYSDGTDTQY
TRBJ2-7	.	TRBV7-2	ASSFTGIGYEQY
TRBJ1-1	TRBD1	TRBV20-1	SVRWTGEAF
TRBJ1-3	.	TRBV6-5	ASSSTGPSGNTIY
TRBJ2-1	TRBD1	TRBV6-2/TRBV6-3	ASSYPGQINEQF
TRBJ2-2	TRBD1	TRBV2	ASTDRVAGELF
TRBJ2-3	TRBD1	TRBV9	ASSVGVALGQGTDTQY
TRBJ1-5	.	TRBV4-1	ASSQFTGLWGPQH
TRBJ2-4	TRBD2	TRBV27	ASSFGRGSENIQY
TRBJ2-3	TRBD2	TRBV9	ASSAERGLPHRDTQY